A selection of T cell receptor beta chains follows, all from one sample in a study of early T cells in non-severe SARS-CoV-2 infection. Using its own MiXCR run on the 5' RACE reads, TCRdb lists one record per CDR3 protein. Counted here are more than 50,000 distinct CDR3 sequences, about 15% occurring once; the ten biggest clones make up 9% to 10%. Sequenced here: whole blood, sampled at baseline. These receptors were taken from an adult who was a healthcare worker with PCR-confirmed SARS-CoV-2 infection or an uninfected control (not recorded which). Each CDR3 is given without its conserved first and last residue. The D gene is left open where the match is weak.

v_call,j_call,d_call,cdr3_aa
TRBV5-8,TRBJ2-3,TRBD2,ASPTAGLAGDRTDTQY
TRBV20-1,TRBJ2-6,TRBD1,SATMTGGETSGANVLT
TRBV7-2,TRBJ2-7,.,ASSSGTLGYEQY
TRBV2,TRBJ2-7,.,ASSPQDYEQY
TRBV20-1,TRBJ1-4,TRBD1,SAPDRDQKLF
TRBV18,TRBJ1-5,.,ASSPRQAGISNQPQH
TRBV24-1,TRBJ2-3,TRBD1,ATSVVTGGIDTQY
TRBV29-1,TRBJ2-3,.,SVGYRASTDTQY
TRBV7-6,TRBJ2-7,.,ASSLSSPGPYEQY
TRBV5-1,TRBJ2-5,TRBD2,ASGGVAGGIETQY
TRBV18,TRBJ2-2,.,ASSPGVGTGELF
TRBV12-3/TRBV12-4,TRBJ1-3,.,ASSLQQLNTIY
TRBV5-1,TRBJ1-6,.,ASSLQSSYNSPLH
TRBV14,TRBJ2-3,.,ASSPSPAERTDTQY
TRBV2,TRBJ2-1,TRBD2,ASIHPTAGGPGENEQF
TRBV5-6,TRBJ1-1,.,ASSRGERIAF
TRBV7-2,TRBJ1-1,TRBD1,ASSLGTGMNTEAF
TRBV29-1,TRBJ1-1,.,SVDSVNTEAF
TRBV19,TRBJ1-1,.,ASSRFGGIVTEAF
TRBV10-3,TRBJ2-6,.,AAGAGANVLT
TRBV11-2,TRBJ2-1,TRBD1,ASRQPGGSLNEQF
TRBV5-1,TRBJ2-3,.,ASRDTDTQY
TRBV7-6,TRBJ2-7,.,ASSLEGSQY
TRBV20-1,TRBJ2-7,TRBD1,SAPTGLSSYEQY
TRBV14,TRBJ2-1,.,ASSQISVRHEQF
TRBV5-1,TRBJ1-3,.,ASSLWGSSGNTIY
TRBV29-1,TRBJ2-3,TRBD2,SGYQTSGSLDTQY
TRBV20-1,TRBJ1-1,.,SAIHLGGGGTEAF
TRBV6-5,TRBJ2-1,TRBD1,ASSYSGTGLF
TRBV27,TRBJ2-7,TRBD1,ASSNGQGRAYEQY
TRBV10-3,TRBJ2-7,TRBD2,AISLLAGDEQY
TRBV12-3/TRBV12-4,TRBJ1-5,TRBD1,ASSQGEGQPQH
TRBV20-1,TRBJ2-4,.,SASPGAKNIQY
TRBV5-1,TRBJ2-6,TRBD2,ASSPGLAPRLGANVLT